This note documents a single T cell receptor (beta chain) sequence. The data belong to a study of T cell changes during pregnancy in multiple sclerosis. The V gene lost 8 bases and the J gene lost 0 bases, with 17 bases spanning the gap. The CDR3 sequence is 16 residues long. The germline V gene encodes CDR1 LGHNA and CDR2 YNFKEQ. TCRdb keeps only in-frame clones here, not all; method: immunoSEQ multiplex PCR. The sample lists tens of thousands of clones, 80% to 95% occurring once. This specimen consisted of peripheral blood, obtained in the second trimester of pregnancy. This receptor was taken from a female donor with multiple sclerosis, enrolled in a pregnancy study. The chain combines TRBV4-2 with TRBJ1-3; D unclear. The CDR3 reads CASVFRVGSSGNTIYF. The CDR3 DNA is TGTGCCAGCGTTTTCCGAGTCGGGTCCTCTGGAAACACCATATATTTT.